This TCR beta chain was identified in a study of human T cells and chemical hapten exposure. Study as a whole: Mainly, slight library volume differences in the pool made TCR yields vary. Overall study findings and caveats: With regard to DPC sensitization, TCRs above 1 in 1000 frequency did not change.

V dropped 4 bases and J dropped 1 base, with 6 bases sitting between them. Germline V gene sequence: CDR1 MNHNS, CDR2 SASEGT. CDR3 length equals 13 residues. This clonotype was counted at least ten times. The antigen remains undetermined. Unique molecular identifiers were affixed to discrete cDNA molecules within the library. TCRdb re-analysed the 5' RACE reads in MiXCR, keeping a single row per CDR3 protein. Of 120,000 to 150,000 distinct CDR3 sequences in the sample, roughly 4.1% were seen once. Extraction of total RNA was performed on unfractionated whole blood. This clonotype originated in a female donor in good health. The chain recombines TRBV6-1 with TRBJ2-3; D is ambiguous. As DNA, the CDR3 is TGTGCCAGCAGTGCAGTCGGCACAGATACGCAGTATTTT. As protein: CASSAVGTDTQYF.